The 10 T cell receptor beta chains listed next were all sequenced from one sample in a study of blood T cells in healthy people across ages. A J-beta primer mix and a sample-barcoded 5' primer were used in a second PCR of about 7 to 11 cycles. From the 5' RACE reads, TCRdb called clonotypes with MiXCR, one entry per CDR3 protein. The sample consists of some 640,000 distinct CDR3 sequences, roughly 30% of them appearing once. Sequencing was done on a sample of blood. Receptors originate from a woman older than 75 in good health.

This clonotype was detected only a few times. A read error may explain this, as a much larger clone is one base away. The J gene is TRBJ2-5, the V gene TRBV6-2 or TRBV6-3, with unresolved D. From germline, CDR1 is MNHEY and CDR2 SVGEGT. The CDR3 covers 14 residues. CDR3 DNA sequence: TGTACCAGCAGTCGGTTCTCCACCCAAGAGACCCAGTACTTC. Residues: CTSSRFSTQETQYF.

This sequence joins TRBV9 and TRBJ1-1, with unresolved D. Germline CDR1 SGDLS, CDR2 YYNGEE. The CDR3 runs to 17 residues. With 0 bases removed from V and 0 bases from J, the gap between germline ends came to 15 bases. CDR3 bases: TGTGCCAGCAGCGTAGAATCGGCAGGTCCTCTGAACACTGAAGCTTTCTTT. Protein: CASSVESAGPLNTEAFF.

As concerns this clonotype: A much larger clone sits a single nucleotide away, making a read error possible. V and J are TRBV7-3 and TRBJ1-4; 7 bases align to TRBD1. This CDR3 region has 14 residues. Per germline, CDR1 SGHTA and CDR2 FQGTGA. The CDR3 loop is CASSFRRGSEQLFF. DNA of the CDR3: TGTGCCAGCAGCTTCCGCAGGGGGAGTGAACAACTGTTTTTT.

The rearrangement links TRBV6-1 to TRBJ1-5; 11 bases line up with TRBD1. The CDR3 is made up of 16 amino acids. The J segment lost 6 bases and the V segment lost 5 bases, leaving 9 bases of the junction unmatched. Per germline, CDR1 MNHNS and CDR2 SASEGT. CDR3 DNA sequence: TGTGCCAGCAGTCGAGGGACAGGGGGTGGTTTTCAGCCCCAGCATTTT. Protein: CASSRGTGGGFQPQHF.

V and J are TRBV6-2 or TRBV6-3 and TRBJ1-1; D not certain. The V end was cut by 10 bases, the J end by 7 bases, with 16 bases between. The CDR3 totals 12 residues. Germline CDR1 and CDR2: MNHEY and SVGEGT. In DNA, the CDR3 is TGTGCCACCATGGACCCTAGGTATGAAGCTTTCTTT. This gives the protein CATMDPRYEAFF.

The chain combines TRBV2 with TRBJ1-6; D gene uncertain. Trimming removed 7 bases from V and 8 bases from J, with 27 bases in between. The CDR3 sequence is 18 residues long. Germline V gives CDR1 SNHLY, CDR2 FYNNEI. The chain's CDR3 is CASNPPRGGSKGDSPLHF. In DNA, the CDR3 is TGTGCCAGCAACCCACCTCGCGGAGGATCGAAGGGCGATTCACCCCTCCACTTT.

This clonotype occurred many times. CDR3 loop: CASRSGSPTGAYEQYF. CDR3 DNA: TGTGCCAGCAGGAGTGGATCCCCGACAGGGGCCTACGAGCAGTACTTC. The chain joins TRBV27 to TRBJ2-7, with 8 bases that match TRBD1. The V gene end was trimmed by 6 bases and the J gene end by 2 bases; junction bases not matched to a gene: 12. The CDR3 has 16 amino acids. CDR1 and CDR2 (germline): MNHEY, SMNVEV (reference sequence).

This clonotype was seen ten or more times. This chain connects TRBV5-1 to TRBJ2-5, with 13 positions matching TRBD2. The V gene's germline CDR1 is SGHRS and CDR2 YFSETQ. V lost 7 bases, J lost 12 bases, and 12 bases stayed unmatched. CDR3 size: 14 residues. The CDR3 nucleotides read TGCGCCAGCCGAGAGGGGACTAGCGGGGAACCTAAGTACTTC. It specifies CASREGTSGEPKYF.

The CDR3 protein is CASSLTWYEQYF. Written as DNA, the CDR3 is TGTGCCAGTAGCCTGACATGGTACGAGCAGTACTTC. V gene TRBV18 combines with J gene TRBJ2-7; D is unresolved. The CDR3 consists of 12 residues. CDR1 is KGHSH, CDR2 LQKENI, per germline. Trimming took 9 bases from V and 4 from J, leaving 13 bases between them.

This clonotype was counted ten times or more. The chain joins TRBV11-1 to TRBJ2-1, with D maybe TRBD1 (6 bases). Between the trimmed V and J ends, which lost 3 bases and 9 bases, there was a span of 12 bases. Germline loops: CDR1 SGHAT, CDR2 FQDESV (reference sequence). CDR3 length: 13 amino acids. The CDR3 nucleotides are TGTGCCAGCAGCTTCCCAGGGGATAGTGAGCAGTTCTTC. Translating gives CASSFPGDSEQFF.